This TCR beta chain originates from a study of blood T cell repertoires in COVID-19. Turning to the study itself: In Cohort 3, a recovered donor had either two negative PCRs, clearance, or symptom resolution.

The table came from immunoSEQ multiplex PCR; TCRdb's copy has only in-frame clones and leaves some out. The repertoire holds 330,000 or so clones, 70% to 90% seen once, with roughly 2% in the top ten. CDR3 length: 13 amino acids. Trimming stripped 7 bases from V and 4 bases from J, with 11 bases between. Per the germline V gene, CDR1 is MNHEY and CDR2 is SVGAGI. Donors were grouped by their self-reported clinical history. The origin of this receptor is a man aged 35 to 55 in a cohort exposed to, infected with or recovered from COVID-19 (not recorded which). Sequenced input: PBMCs or T cells enriched from blood (not recorded which). The chain recombines TRBV6-5 with TRBJ2-4; D is unresolved. The CDR3 DNA reads TGTGCCAGCAAATTGGCCTCTAAAAACATTCAGTACTTC. Amino acids: CASKLASKNIQYF.